The next 27 T cell receptor beta chains were all read from a single sample in a study of blood T cell repertoires in COVID-19. The method was immunoSEQ multiplex PCR; TCRdb's version includes in-frame clones alone and lacks a portion of them. The sample contains about 220,000 clones, 83% of which appear only once. The sequencing sample was made of PBMCs or T cells enriched from blood (not recorded which). These receptors all come from a woman aged 40 to 50 who had been exposed to COVID-19.

V and J are TRBV6-5 and TRBJ1-1, with TRBD1 identical over 9 bases. Germline assignment: CDR1 MNHEY and CDR2 SVGAGI. J lost 4 bases, V lost 6 bases, and 6 bases had no gene match. CDR3 size: 14 residues. CDR3 coding DNA: TGTGCCAGCAGCCGGGACAGGGCTTCCACTGAAGCTTTCTTT. It yields the protein CASSRDRASTEAFF.

This clone came up a few times. The J gene is TRBJ1-5, the V gene TRBV18, with TRBD1 as a possible D gene (5 bases). Germline assignment: CDR1 KGHSH and CDR2 LQKENI. V lost 8 bases, J lost 0 bases, and 17 bases lay in between. The CDR3 runs to 16 residues. CDR3 nucleotides: TGTGCCAGCCACGGGGGGGGATTGCATAGCAATCAGCCCCAGCATTTT. Translation: CASHGGGLHSNQPQHF.

The CDR3 reads CASSRQGLAGGPRNIQYF. The CDR3 nucleotides read TGTGCCAGCAGCCGTCAGGGACTAGCGGGGGGGCCTCGGAACATTCAGTACTTC. V is TRBV3-1 (or the pseudogene TRBV3-2) and J is TRBJ2-4, with 16 bases matching TRBD2. The CDR3 sequence is 18 residues long. Germline CDR1 reads LGHDT; CDR2 reads YNNKEL (reference sequence). The J segment lost 7 bases and the V segment lost 4 bases, leaving 10 bases of the junction unmatched.

This clone showed up just once. V usage is TRBV14 and J usage is TRBJ2-3; 13 nucleotides line up with TRBD2. The CDR3 sequence is 15 residues long. Germline V gene lookup returns CDR1 SGHDN and CDR2 FVKESK. V lost 6 bases and J lost 2; bases outside the gene matches: 2. CDR3 loop: CASRTSGGPTDTQYF. For the CDR3, the DNA is TGTGCCAGCAGGACTAGCGGGGGGCCCACAGATACGCAGTATTTT. Full variable domain (missing parts from reference TRBV14 and TRBJ2-3): EAGVTQFPSHSVIEKGQTVTLRCDPISGHDNLYWYRRVMGKEIKFLLHFVKESKQDESGMPNNRFLAERTGGTYSTLKVQPAELEDSGVYFCASRTSGGPTDTQYFGPGTRLTVL.

The chain recombines TRBV3-1 (or the pseudogene TRBV3-2) with TRBJ2-6, with D unresolved. CDR1 is LGHDT and CDR2 is YNNKEL in the germline V gene (reference sequence). The CDR3 loop spans 15 amino acids. Trimming left V 0 bases short and J 4 bases short, with 7 bases between. CDR3: CASSQDLEGANVLTF. The CDR3 DNA is TGTGCCAGCAGCCAAGATCTAGAGGGGGCCAACGTCCTGACTTTC.

There are a few counts of this clone. This chain connects TRBV7-3 to TRBJ1-1, with a possible D match to TRBD1 (6 bases). The germline V and J ends were trimmed by 3 bases and 3 bases, with 8 bases remaining between them. The CDR3 is made up of 13 amino acids. Germline values: CDR1 SGHTA, CDR2 FQGTGA. CDR3 sequence reads: CASSFYRDTEAFF. Written as DNA, the CDR3 is TGTGCCAGCAGCTTCTACAGGGACACTGAAGCTTTCTTT.

The rearrangement links TRBV30 to TRBJ1-5; possibly TRBD1 for D (6 bases). V was clipped by 1 base and J by 7 bases, with 14 bases between them. The CDR3 totals 14 residues. Germline loops: CDR1 GTSNPN, CDR2 SVGIG (reference sequence). In DNA, the CDR3 is TGTGCCTGGAGTGCCTTACAGGGCGACCAGCCCCAGCATTTT. Translation gives CAWSALQGDQPQHF.

The chain recombines TRBV5-1 with TRBJ2-3, with 12 bases that match TRBD2. The CDR3 runs 15 residues. Trimming cost V 1 base and J 4 bases; bases outside gene matches: 1. Looked up from germline, CDR1 is SGHRS and CDR2 is YFSETQ. This CDR3 is CASSLLAGGSDTQYF. The CDR3 nucleotides are TGCGCCAGCAGCTTGCTAGCGGGGGGGTCAGATACGCAGTATTTT.

This chain connects TRBV6-5 to TRBJ1-2; 8 positions match TRBD1. The germline V gene has CDR1 MNHEY and CDR2 SVGAGI. The CDR3 has 13 amino acids. V dropped 4 bases and J dropped 8; count of bases not matched to a gene: 6. CDR3 loop: CASSSDRGSGYTF. The CDR3 DNA sequence: TGTGCCAGCAGTTCCGACAGGGGATCGGGCTACACCTTC.

This clone was observed a few times. The rearrangement uses TRBV21-1 and TRBJ1-1. TRBV21-1 is a pseudogene locus. The CDR3 spans 16 residues. The CDR3 loop reads CASSKAGGQCGQVAFF. Here the CDR3 DNA reads TGTGCCAGCAGCAAAGCGGGGGGGCAGTGCGGGCAGGTAGCTTTCTTT.

The chain links TRBV6-1 to TRBJ2-3, with TRBD2 matching over 10 bases. J was trimmed by 0 bases and V by 4 bases; bases with no gene match: 4. The germline V gene encodes CDR1 MNHNS and CDR2 SASEGT. The CDR3 extends over 16 amino acids. The CDR3 coding sequence is TGTGCCAGCAGTGTGCTAGCGGGGGAGAGCACAGATACGCAGTATTTT. Translated, it gives CASSVLAGESTDTQYF.

The chain joins TRBV7-2 to TRBJ1-4; D is unclear. Germline V gene data show CDR1 as SGHTA and CDR2 as FQGNSA. Trimming removed 5 bases from V and 0 bases from J, with 7 bases in between. There are 14 residues in the CDR3. The CDR3 DNA reads as TGTGCCAGCAGCCCAGTTACAACTAATGAAAAACTGTTTTTT. It codes for CASSPVTTNEKLFF. Supplemented by reference TRBV7-2 and TRBJ1-4, the full variable domain reads GAGVSQSPSNKVTEKGKDVELRCDPISGHTALYWYRQSLGQGLEFLIYFQGNSAPDKSGLPSDRFSAERTGGSVSTLTIQRTQQEDSAVYLCASSPVTTNEKLFFGSGTQLSVL.

In this sample, this clone turned up once. This sequence joins TRBV15 and TRBJ2-3; 11 nucleotides line up with TRBD2. The CDR3 is 16 residues long. With V trimmed by 5 bases and J by 3 bases, 7 bases remained unmatched. Germline V lookup: CDR1 LNHNV, CDR2 YYDKDF (reference sequence). CDR3 loop: CATSQIAGGLTDTQYF. CDR3 nucleotides: TGTGCCACCAGCCAAATAGCGGGGGGGCTAACAGATACGCAGTATTTT.

This chain uses TRBV24-1 with TRBJ2-1; no firm D call. Germline CDR1 is KGHDR and CDR2 is SFDVKD. This CDR3 comprises 13 residues. V dropped 3 bases and J dropped 4 bases, with 6 bases sitting between them. Here the CDR3 reads CATSDPQYNEQFF. For the CDR3, the DNA is TGTGCCACCAGTGATCCCCAGTACAATGAGCAGTTCTTC.

The chain couples TRBV4-1 to TRBJ1-6; 7 positions match TRBD1. V gave up 3 bases and J gave up 7 bases; unmatched junction bases: 6. The CDR3 is 15 amino acids. Germline CDR1 MGHRA, CDR2 YSYEKL. CDR3 amino acids: CASSQGRGGNSPLHF. For the CDR3, the DNA is TGCGCCAGCAGCCAGGGCAGAGGGGGCAATTCACCCCTCCACTTT.

The V and J genes are TRBV7-9 and TRBJ1-5; D call uncertain. Between the trimmed V and J ends, which lost 0 bases and 3 bases, there was a span of 12 bases. Germline V gene data show CDR1 as SEHNR and CDR2 as FQNEAQ (reference sequence). The CDR3 is 16 residues long. CDR3 sequence: CASSLASDLTNQPQHF. Written as DNA, the CDR3 is TGTGCCAGCAGCTTAGCGAGTGATCTTACCAATCAGCCCCAGCATTTT.

This chain connects TRBV11-2 to TRBJ1-4, with D possibly TRBD1 on 6 matching bases. Trimming took 3 bases from V and 5 from J, leaving 13 bases between them. The germline V gene has CDR1 SGHAT and CDR2 FQNNGV. The CDR3 contains 15 residues. CDR3 amino acids: CASSFLGQLNEKLFF. Here the CDR3 DNA reads TGTGCCAGCAGCTTCCTAGGACAGTTAAATGAAAAACTGTTTTTT. The full variable domain, its missing parts supplied by reference TRBV11-2 and TRBJ1-4, is EAGVAQSPRYKIIEKRQSVAFWCNPISGHATLYWYQQILGQGPKLLIQFQNNGVVDDSQLPKDRFSAERLKGVDSTLKIQPAKLEDSAVYLCASSFLGQLNEKLFFGSGTQLSVL.

This clone was recorded many times. The rearrangement joins TRBV5-6 to TRBJ1-2; TRBD1 might be the D (6 bases). CDR3 size: 14 residues. V dropped 5 bases and J dropped 4 bases, with 15 bases sitting between them. Germline V gene lookup returns CDR1 SGHDT and CDR2 YYEEEE. The CDR3 region is CASRQTDSFYGYTF. CDR3 DNA: TGTGCCAGCAGACAAACGGACAGCTTCTATGGCTACACCTTC.

This chain links TRBV28 with TRBJ1-3; 7 nucleotides agree with TRBD1. Germline CDR1 and CDR2: MDHEN and SYDVKM. There are 17 residues in the CDR3. V lost 6 bases, J lost 2 bases, and 13 bases stayed unmatched. Here the CDR3 DNA reads TGTGCCAGCAGCCGACAGGGCCTTAAGTCGGCTGGAAACACCATATATTTT. Its translation: CASSRQGLKSAGNTIYF.

This clone came up a few times. The V call is TRBV12-5, the J call TRBJ1-2, with 7 bases aligning to TRBD1. Germline CDR1 and CDR2: LGHNT and FRNRAP. Trimming removed 6 bases from V and 6 bases from J; junction bases left unmatched: 7. This CDR3 region has 13 residues. The CDR3 spells CASGPGQVDGYTF. The CDR3 DNA reads as TGTGCTAGTGGGCCCGGACAGGTCGATGGCTACACCTTC.

The chain has TRBV19 and TRBJ2-1; a possible D gene is TRBD2 (6 bases). Between the trimmed V and J ends, which lost 7 bases and 0 bases, there was a span of 16 bases. The V gene's germline CDR1 is LNHDA and CDR2 SQIVND (reference sequence). The CDR3 contains 16 residues. The CDR3 spells CASKGRQGGSYNEQFF. In DNA, the CDR3 is TGTGCCAGTAAGGGGAGGCAGGGTGGCTCCTACAATGAGCAGTTCTTC.

The V gene is TRBV7-9, the J gene TRBJ1-3; D may be TRBD1 (5 bases). Trimming pared 1 base from V and 4 bases from J, leaving 11 bases between. This CDR3 spans 15 amino acids. Per the germline V gene, CDR1 is SEHNR and CDR2 is FQNEAQ (reference sequence). The CDR3 region has the DNA TGTGCCAGCAGCTTAGGGGGCTTGGAGGGAAACACCATATATTTT. It codes for CASSLGGLEGNTIYF. The full variable domain, completed using reference TRBV7-9 and TRBJ1-3, is DTGVSQNPRHKITKRGQNVTFRCDPISEHNRLYWYRQTLGQGPEFLTYFQNEAQLEKSRLLSDRFSAERPKGSFSTLEIQRTEQGDSAMYLCASSLGGLEGNTIYFGEGSWLTVV.

V and J are TRBV27 and TRBJ1-2; D may be TRBD1 (5 bases). The CDR3 runs to 16 residues. From germline, CDR1 is MNHEY and CDR2 SMNVEV (reference sequence). Trimming shortened V by 7 bases and J by 5 bases, and 23 bases separated the two germline ends. Here the CDR3 DNA reads TGTGCCAGCACCACCCTGGGGGGGGGACCCAGGTATGGCTACACCTTC. Protein: CASTTLGGGPRYGYTF.

The chain is built from TRBV9 and TRBJ2-3; possible D gene TRBD2, 7 bases. V was pared by 1 base and J by 6 bases, with 12 bases between. Germline V gene lookup returns CDR1 SGDLS and CDR2 YYNGEE. The CDR3 sequence is 14 residues long. CDR3 residues: CASSVRGAGDTQYF. The CDR3 coding sequence is TGTGCCAGCAGCGTACGGGGGGCCGGGGATACGCAGTATTTT.

This chain joins TRBV24-1 and TRBJ2-2; 8 bases are a match to TRBD2. Germline CDR1 KGHDR, CDR2 SFDVKD. This CDR3 contains 14 residues. V lost 9 bases, J lost 5 bases, and 7 bases stayed unmatched. CDR3 nucleotide sequence: TGTGCCACCCCCGGGGGGGAGGGTACCGGGGAGCTGTTTTTT. Amino acid sequence: CATPGGEGTGELFF.

This sequence joins TRBV7-3 and TRBJ2-7, with 14 bases lining up with TRBD2. The germline V gene encodes CDR1 SGHTA and CDR2 FQGTGA. There are 15 residues in the CDR3. V shed 5 bases, J shed 6 bases, and the junction held 6 bases outside the gene matches. This CDR3 reads CASSLGTSGGFEQYF. CDR3 bases: TGTGCCAGCAGCCTGGGGACTAGCGGGGGTTTCGAGCAGTACTTC.

In DNA, the CDR3 is TGTGCCAGCAGTTTCGTAGGGGGATCAGGCGTTTCACCCCTCCACTTT. Amino acids: CASSFVGGSGVSPLHF. The rearrangement joins TRBV27 to TRBJ1-6, with D possibly being TRBD1 (6 bases). The CDR3 extends over 16 amino acids. V lost 3 bases, J lost 9 bases, and 18 bases lay in between. Germline lookup yields CDR1 MNHEY and CDR2 SMNVEV (reference sequence).